The following is a T cell receptor (beta chain) sequence with its context. In the original workflow: How many nucleated cells were present was estimated from reference gene primer amplification. Sequencing was performed with immunoSEQ multiplex PCR; in TCRdb, only in-frame clones are kept and a portion is missing. V and J calls and clone size are given by that table; D and trimming were obtained from the DNA. This sample has about 190,000 clones, with nearly 90% found just once. This specimen comes from a study of blood T cell repertoires in COVID-19. Study background: Acute and convalescent COVID-19 samples came from the United States, Italy and Spain. Sources were T cells, B-cell-depleted T cells, or PBMCs; the material itself was cDNA or gDNA.

CDR1 and CDR2 from the germline V gene are MDHEN and SYDVKM. The CDR3 runs 13 residues. The ends lost 6 bases at V and 8 bases at J; junction bases unmatched: 7. The origin of this receptor is a man between 50 and 59 years old with acute or convalescent COVID-19. Sequencing input: peripheral blood. The chain carries TRBV28 and TRBJ2-1; 7 bases agree with TRBD1. The CDR3 DNA reads TGTGCCAGCAGCCGGGACAGTCTCGATGAGCAGTTCTTC. Residues: CASSRDSLDEQFF.